One TCR beta chain is described in this entry. This entry comes from a study of blood T cell repertoires in COVID-19. In the original processing: Reference gene primer amplification in the assay estimated nucleated cell counts. The repertoire was sequenced with immunoSEQ multiplex PCR; TCRdb's copy has only in-frame clones and lacks some. V, J and clone size derive from that table, while D and trimming were established from the DNA sequence. Found here are more than 85,000 clones, roughly 84% of them singletons; the top ten hold about 2.9%. The sequence was obtained from a woman aged 80 or older with acute or convalescent COVID-19. The source material was peripheral blood.

In nucleotides, the CDR3 is TGTGCCAGCAGCAGCTTACAGGGGACTAATGAAAAACTGTTTTTT. It encodes CASSSLQGTNEKLFF. This rearrangement joins TRBV11-2 to TRBJ1-4; 7 nucleotides agree with TRBD1. Germline V gene sequence: CDR1 SGHAT, CDR2 FQNNGV. The CDR3 runs to 15 residues. The trim removed 5 bases at V and 2 bases at J, leaving 5 bases unmatched.